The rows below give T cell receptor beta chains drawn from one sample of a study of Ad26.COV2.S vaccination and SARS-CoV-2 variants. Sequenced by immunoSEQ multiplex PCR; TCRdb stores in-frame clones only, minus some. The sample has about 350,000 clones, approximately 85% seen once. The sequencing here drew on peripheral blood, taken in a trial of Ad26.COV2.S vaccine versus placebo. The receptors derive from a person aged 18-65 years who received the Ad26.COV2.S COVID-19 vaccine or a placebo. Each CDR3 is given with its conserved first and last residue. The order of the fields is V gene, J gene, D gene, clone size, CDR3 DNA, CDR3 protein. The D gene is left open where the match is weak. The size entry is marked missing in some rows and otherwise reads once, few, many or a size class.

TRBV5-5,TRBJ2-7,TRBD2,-,TGTGCCAGCAGCTTGGGGGGAGGGACTAGCGTACTCTACGAGCAGTACTTC,CASSLGGGTSVLYEQYF
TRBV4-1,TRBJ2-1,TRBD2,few,TGCGCCAGCACCGAAGAACGGACTAGCCCCCAGTTCTTC,CASTEERTSPQFF
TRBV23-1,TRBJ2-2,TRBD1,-,TGCGCCAGCAGTCAATGGTCCCGGGACAGCCCGGGCACCGGGGAGCTGTTTTTT,CASSQWSRDSPGTGELFF
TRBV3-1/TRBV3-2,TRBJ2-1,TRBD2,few,TGTGCCAGCAGCTCCAGAGACTGGACTAGCGGGCAATACAATGAGCAGTTCTTC,CASSSRDWTSGQYNEQFF
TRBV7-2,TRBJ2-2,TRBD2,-,TGTGCCAGCAGCTATAGACTAGCGGGGAGGACCGGGGAGCTGTTTTTT,CASSYRLAGRTGELFF
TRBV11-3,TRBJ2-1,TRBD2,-,TGTGCCAGCAGCTTACTAGCGGGGAACAATGAGCAGTTCTTC,CASSLLAGNNEQFF
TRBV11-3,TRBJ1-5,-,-,TGTGCCAGCAGCTGTAGGGGGTCGAGGCAGCCCCAGCATTTT,CASSCRGSRQPQHF
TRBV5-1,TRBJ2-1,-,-,TGCGCCAGCAGCTTAAAGGGGTACAATGAGCAGTTCTTC,CASSLKGYNEQFF
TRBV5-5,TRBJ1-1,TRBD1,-,TGTGCCAGCAGCCCCTCCCAGGGGGCTCTTGGTGAAGCTTTCTTT,CASSPSQGALGEAFF
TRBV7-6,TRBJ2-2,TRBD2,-,TGTGCCAGCAGCCGGGCGGAACTAGCGGGGGCGGCCGGGGAGCTGTTTTTT,CASSRAELAGAAGELFF
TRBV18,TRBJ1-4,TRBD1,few,TGTGCCAGCTCACCCGGCCCAGGGGGACTCAATGAAAAACTGTTTTTT,CASSPGPGGLNEKLFF
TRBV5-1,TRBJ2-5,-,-,TGCGCCAGCAGCTTGGGGGCTGTCAGGGCGGGAGAGACCCAGTACTTC,CASSLGAVRAGETQYF
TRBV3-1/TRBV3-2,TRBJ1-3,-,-,TGTGCCAGCAGCCCTCCCGGGTCCGGGCGAAAGAAGGGCACCATATATTTT,CASSPPGSGRKKGTIYF
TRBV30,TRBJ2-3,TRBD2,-,TGTGCCCGGACCGGGACTAGCGGCACAGATACGCAGTATTTT,CARTGTSGTDTQYF
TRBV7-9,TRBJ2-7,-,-,TGTGCCAGCAGCCCAATGGACTACGAGCAGTACTTC,CASSPMDYEQYF
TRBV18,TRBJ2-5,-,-,TGTGCCAGCTCACCACGGTTAACGGGGGGACAACAAGAGACCCAGTACTTC,CASSPRLTGGQQETQYF
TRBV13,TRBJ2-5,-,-,TGTGCCAGCAGCTTCAGGAGTTTTCGGGGAGAGACCCAGTACTTC,CASSFRSFRGETQYF
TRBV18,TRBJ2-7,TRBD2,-,TGTGCCAGCTCCGGACTAGCGGGAGGGCGCTACGAGCAGTACTTC,CASSGLAGGRYEQYF
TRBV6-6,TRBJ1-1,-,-,TGTGCCAGCAGTTACAACGTATGGGCGGGGAACACTGAAGCTTTCTTT,CASSYNVWAGNTEAFF
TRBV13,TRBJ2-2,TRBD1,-,TGTGCCAGCAGCTTTCCACAGGGGGCGTTTACCGGGGAGCTGTTTTTT,CASSFPQGAFTGELFF
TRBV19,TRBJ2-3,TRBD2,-,TGTGCCAGTAGTATAATACTAGCGGGGTCGGATACGCAGTATTTT,CASSIILAGSDTQYF
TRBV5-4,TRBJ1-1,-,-,TGTGCCAGCAGCTCGGGGGGCGCACAGACTGAAGCTTTCTTT,CASSSGGAQTEAFF
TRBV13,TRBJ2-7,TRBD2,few,TGTGCCAGCAGCTTAAGACTAGCGGGATTTGGCCCCGAGGCTCGCTACGAGCAGTACTTC,CASSLRLAGFGPEARYEQYF
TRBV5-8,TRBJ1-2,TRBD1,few,TGTGCCAGCAGCCCCTACGGGACAGGACATGTGTGGTATGGCTACACCTTC,CASSPYGTGHVWYGYTF
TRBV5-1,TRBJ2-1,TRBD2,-,TGCGCCAGCAGCGGGGTGACTAGCGGGCACTACAATGAGCAGTTCTTC,CASSGVTSGHYNEQFF
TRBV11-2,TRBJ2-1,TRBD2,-,TGTGCCAGCAGCTTAAGGGGAATGGGTGTACTAGCGGGGAATGAGCAGTTCTTC,CASSLRGMGVLAGNEQFF
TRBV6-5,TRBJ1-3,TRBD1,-,TGTGCCAGTCGACAGGGGCCGGGGAACACCATATATTTT,CASRQGPGNTIYF
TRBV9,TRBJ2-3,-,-,TGTGCCAGCAGCTCCCGGACTCAAGATACGCAGTATTTT,CASSSRTQDTQYF
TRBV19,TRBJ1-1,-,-,TGTGCCAGTAGTGCAACAGGGTTATGGGGGGCTTTCTTT,CASSATGLWGAFF
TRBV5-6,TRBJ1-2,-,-,TGTGCCAGCTCTATTGAGGGCTATGGCTACACCTTC,CASSIEGYGYTF
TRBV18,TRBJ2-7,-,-,TGTGCCAGCTCACCGCCTAGCTCCTACGAGCAGTACTTC,CASSPPSSYEQYF
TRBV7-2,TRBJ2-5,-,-,TGTGCCAGCAGCTCCGGGATATGGGGATCCCAAGAGACCCAGTACTTC,CASSSGIWGSQETQYF
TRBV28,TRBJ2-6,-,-,TGTGCCAGCAGTTTAGCGTCATCTGGGGCCAACGTCCTGACTTTC,CASSLASSGANVLTF
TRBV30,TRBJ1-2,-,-,TGTGCCTGGAGAGATCCATGGGGGCAGGTGGGAAACTATGGCTACACCTTC,CAWRDPWGQVGNYGYTF
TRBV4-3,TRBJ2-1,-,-,TGCGCCAGCAGCCGTACGGACAGAGACTACAATGAGCAGTTCTTC,CASSRTDRDYNEQFF
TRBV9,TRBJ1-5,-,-,TGTGCCAGCAAATGGAGGGCAGGCGATCAGCCCCAGCATTTT,CASKWRAGDQPQHF
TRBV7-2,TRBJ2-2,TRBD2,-,TGTGCCAGCAGCACCAAAATCCGGCGGGAGACCGGGGAGCTGTTTTTT,CASSTKIRRETGELFF
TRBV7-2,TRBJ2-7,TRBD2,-,TGTGCCAGCAGCTCGGGACTAGCGGGGGGTATCGACGAGCAGTACTTC,CASSSGLAGGIDEQYF
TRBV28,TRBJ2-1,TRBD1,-,TGTGCCAGCAGATTGGACAGGACGAGCTCCTACAATGAGCAGTTCTTC,CASRLDRTSSYNEQFF
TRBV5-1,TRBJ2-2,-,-,TGCGCCAGCAGCCCGAACCCGGATCTGGGGGAGCTGTTTTTT,CASSPNPDLGELFF
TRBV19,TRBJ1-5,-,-,TGTGCCAGTAGTGGGCAGTTCAATCAGCCCCAGCATTTT,CASSGQFNQPQHF
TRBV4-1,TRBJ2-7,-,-,TGCGCCAGCAGCCAAGATACCCCTTACGAGCAGTACTTC,CASSQDTPYEQYF
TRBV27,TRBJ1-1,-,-,TGTGCCAGCAGTCTGGAATGGAACACTGAAGCTTTCTTT,CASSLEWNTEAFF
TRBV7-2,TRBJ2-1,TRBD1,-,TGTGCCAGCAGCTTAGCAGGGGGCCTCTACAATGAGCAGTTCTTC,CASSLAGGLYNEQFF
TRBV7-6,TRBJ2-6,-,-,TGTGCCAGCAGCTTAGCATTTGGCAACTCTGGGGCCAACGTCCTGACTTTC,CASSLAFGNSGANVLTF
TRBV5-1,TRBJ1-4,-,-,TGCGCCAGCAGCTTTATAACTAATGAAAAACTGTTTTTT,CASSFITNEKLFF
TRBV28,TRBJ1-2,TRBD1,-,TGTGCCAGCAGTTTAAGGGGGACAGGGGGCGCAGGGTATGGCTACACCTTC,CASSLRGTGGAGYGYTF